Shown below are 22 T cell receptor beta chains from a single sample sequenced in a study of early T cells in non-severe SARS-CoV-2 infection. From the 5' RACE reads, TCRdb called clonotypes with MiXCR, one entry per CDR3 protein. The sample carries roughly 25,000 distinct CDR3 sequences, roughly 5.3% recorded once. The source material was whole blood. The receptor set was obtained from an adult who was a healthcare worker with PCR-confirmed SARS-CoV-2 infection or an uninfected control (not recorded which).

This clonotype was recorded a few times. DNA for the CDR3: TGTGCCAGCAGTTACTCTCACCCGGGACAGGGTTTTGAGCAGTTCTTC. Translated, it gives CASSYSHPGQGFEQFF. The chain combines TRBV6-5 with TRBJ2-1; the match to TRBD1 covers 9 bases. V lost 0 bases and J lost 9; bases outside the gene matches: 9. The CDR3 totals 16 residues. Germline CDR1 reads MNHEY; CDR2 reads SVGAGI.

This clonotype appeared a few times. J is TRBJ2-3 and V is TRBV7-9, with 10 bases fitting TRBD2. The CDR3 contains 15 residues. Germline V gene sequence: CDR1 SEHNR, CDR2 FQNEAQ (reference sequence). V was clipped by 6 bases and J by 3 bases; unmatched bases: 6. CDR3 sequence: CASSNSGGLTDTQYF. The CDR3 DNA reads TGTGCCAGCAGTAATAGCGGGGGGTTGACAGATACGCAGTATTTT.

This clonotype was counted at least ten times. This rearrangement joins TRBV9 to TRBJ2-7; D is possibly TRBD1 (5 bases). This CDR3 has 14 amino acids. The germline gives CDR1 SGDLS, CDR2 YYNGEE. The V end lost 0 bases, the J end lost 4 bases, and 11 bases lay between the germline ends. The CDR3 DNA sequence: TGTGCCAGCAGCGTAGCGTCAGGACAATACGAGCAGTACTTC. Translating gives CASSVASGQYEQYF.

This clonotype has a handful of counts. The CDR3 here is CSAAGVGTSYPADTQYF. As DNA, the CDR3 is TGCAGTGCCGCGGGAGTCGGGACTAGCTATCCGGCAGATACGCAGTATTTT. The chain joins TRBV20-1 to TRBJ2-3; 9 bases fit TRBD2. The CDR3 has 17 residues. The germline CDR1 and CDR2 sequences are DFQATT and SNEGSKA (reference sequence). The V and J ends lost 6 bases and 4 bases, in that order; junction bases with no gene match: 17.

This clonotype was seen at least ten times. This chain connects TRBV4-1 to TRBJ1-2, with TRBD1 as a possible D gene (6 bases). V lost 7 bases and J lost 7, with 22 bases in between. The CDR3 has 15 amino acids. Germline lookup yields CDR1 MGHRA and CDR2 YSYEKL. The CDR3 DNA sequence: TGCGCCAGCAACGAAGAATCCCAGGGGATTAGTGGCTACACCTTC. Amino acids: CASNEESQGISGYTF.

The chain is built from TRBV7-8 and TRBJ2-7; 7 nucleotides match TRBD1. The CDR3 is 14 residues long. Trimming cost V 5 bases and J 7 bases; bases outside gene matches: 11. CDR1 is SGHVS, CDR2 FQNEAQ, per germline. CDR3 region: CASSGTDRLGEQYF. CDR3 nucleotides: TGTGCCAGCAGCGGCACGGACAGGCTCGGGGAGCAGTACTTC.

Comment on this clonotype: Just one base apart from a much larger clone, this may be a read error. This sequence joins TRBV6-1 and TRBJ1-3, with D possibly TRBD1 on 5 matching bases. The CDR3 runs 17 residues. Germline values: CDR1 MNHNS, CDR2 SASEGT. CDR3 DNA: TGTGTCAGCAGTGAAGCCCCCGGACACAGCTCTGGAAACACCATATATTTT. It codes for CVSSEAPGHSSGNTIYF.

This clonotype appeared a few times. The genes are TRBV6-6 and TRBJ2-3; no clear D gene. The CDR3 consists of 12 residues. Trimming shortened V by 0 bases and J by 4 bases, and 2 bases separated the two germline ends. From germline, CDR1 is MNHNY and CDR2 SVGAGI (reference sequence). The CDR3 reads CASSYSPDTQYF. CDR3 DNA sequence: TGTGCCAGCAGTTACTCGCCAGATACGCAGTATTTT.

In its sample, this clonotype was seen many times. This chain uses TRBV7-6 with TRBJ2-3, with D hard to call. CDR1 is SGHVS and CDR2 is FNYEAQ in the germline V gene. The CDR3 has 14 amino acids. Between the trimmed V and J ends, which lost 3 bases and 5 bases, there was a span of 12 bases. The CDR3 protein is CASSFSRLRDTQYF. As DNA, the CDR3 is TGTGCCAGCAGCTTTTCTCGACTTCGAGATACGCAGTATTTT. The variable domain in full, with the rest retrieved from reference TRBV7-6 and TRBJ2-3, is GAGVSQSPRYKVTKRGQDVALRCDPISGHVSLYWYRQALGQGPEFLTYFNYEAQQDKSGLPNDRFSAERPEGSISTLTIQRTEQRDSAMYRCASSFSRLRDTQYFGPGTRLTVL.

The chain joins TRBV7-2 to TRBJ2-7; D uncertain. Germline V gives CDR1 SGHTA, CDR2 FQGNSA. Trimming removed 0 bases from V and 3 bases from J, with 6 bases in between. The CDR3 sequence is 13 residues long. CDR3 bases: TGTGCCAGCAGCTTAGCCCCCAACTACGAGCAGTACTTC. This sequence encodes CASSLAPNYEQYF.

This clonotype was counted at least ten times. J is TRBJ1-4 and V is TRBV4-3, with D possibly matching TRBD1 (5 bases). Germline CDR1 is LGHNA and CDR2 is YSLEER. The CDR3 spans 15 residues. The ends were cut back, 0 bases at V and 5 bases at J, with 10 bases in the middle. CDR3 loop: CASSQDWGQNEKLFF. The CDR3 coding sequence is TGCGCCAGCAGCCAAGATTGGGGCCAGAATGAAAAACTGTTTTTT.

This clonotype was picked up a small number of times. V is TRBV4-1 and J is TRBJ2-5; 8 nucleotides match TRBD2. There are 18 residues in the CDR3. V lost 3 bases to trimming and J lost 0 bases; unmatched junction nucleotides: 12. CDR1 and CDR2 from the germline V gene are MGHRA and YSYEKL. CDR3 protein: CASSQLQRGFLDQETQYF. CDR3 DNA sequence: TGCGCCAGCAGCCAGCTTCAGCGGGGGTTTCTCGACCAAGAGACCCAGTACTTC.

This clonotype was observed many times. The V gene is TRBV6-6, the J gene TRBJ1-5, with 7 bases lining up with TRBD1. The CDR3 is 15 amino acids. The V segment lost 8 bases and the J segment 0 bases; nucleotides outside the gene matches: 7. Germline V gene lookup returns CDR1 MNHNY and CDR2 SVGAGI (reference sequence). The CDR3 loop is CASRGQSYSNQPQHF. DNA of the CDR3: TGTGCCAGCCGGGGACAGAGCTATAGCAATCAGCCCCAGCATTTT.

This clonotype showed up many times. The chain combines TRBV7-8 with TRBJ2-1; D might be TRBD1 (5 bases). CDR3 length equals 16 residues. Germline V gives CDR1 SGHVS, CDR2 FQNEAQ. The germline V and J ends were trimmed by 4 bases and 0 bases, with 13 bases remaining between them. The CDR3 reads CASSSGAASSYNEQFF. The CDR3 DNA follows: TGTGCCAGCAGCTCTGGGGCGGCAAGCTCCTACAATGAGCAGTTCTTC.

V is TRBV5-6 and J is TRBJ1-6; TRBD1 matches at 11 bases. The CDR3 covers 19 residues. Germline lookup yields CDR1 SGHDT and CDR2 YYEEEE. With 1 base clipped from V and 0 bases from J, the junction kept 6 bases outside the gene matches. CDR3: CASSLRTGGLSSYNSPLHF. CDR3 sequence (DNA): TGTGCCAGCAGCTTGAGGACAGGGGGCCTAAGCTCCTATAATTCACCCCTCCACTTT.

This clonotype was seen a few times. This chain links TRBV6-1 with TRBJ1-2; tentatively, D is TRBD1 (5 bases). The V and J ends lost 5 bases and 4 bases respectively, with 17 bases between them. There are 15 residues in the CDR3. Germline loops: CDR1 MNHNS, CDR2 SASEGT. This CDR3 is CASSYTQGMTYGYTF. CDR3 nucleotide sequence: TGTGCCAGCAGTTATACCCAGGGTATGACCTATGGCTACACCTTC.

In its sample, this clonotype was seen many times. The V and J genes are TRBV19 and TRBJ1-2; D call uncertain. The CDR3 runs 13 residues. Trimming shortened V by 3 bases and J by 2 bases, and 7 bases separated the two germline ends. Per germline, CDR1 LNHDA and CDR2 SQIVND (reference sequence). DNA for the CDR3: TGTGCCAGTAGTATCCTGGGAAACTATGGCTACACCTTC. This codes for CASSILGNYGYTF.

This clonotype was counted a few times. This chain uses TRBV6-5 with TRBJ2-2, with 10 bases identical to TRBD1. The V segment lost 7 bases and the J segment 3 bases; nucleotides outside the gene matches: 5. Germline V gene data show CDR1 as MNHEY and CDR2 as SVGAGI. This CDR3 region has 15 residues. The CDR3 bases are TGTGCCAGCAATCCGGGACAGGGGTACACCGGGGAGCTGTTTTTT. Translation gives CASNPGQGYTGELFF.

This clonotype was seen at least ten times. This rearrangement joins TRBV5-5 to TRBJ2-7; D is ambiguous. The CDR3 totals 12 residues. Germline-derived CDR1 and CDR2 are SGHKS and YYEKEE (reference sequence). With 4 bases removed from V and 4 bases from J, the gap between germline ends came to 9 bases. CDR3: CASSQDRYEQYF. As DNA, the CDR3 is TGTGCCAGCAGCCAGGACCGTTACGAGCAGTACTTC.

This clonotype was observed at least ten times. The gene calls are TRBV13 and TRBJ2-2; D is unclear. Between the trimmed V and J ends, which lost 2 bases and 0 bases, there was a span of 10 bases. This CDR3 region has 16 residues. Germline V gives CDR1 PRHDT, CDR2 FYEKMQ (reference sequence). The CDR3, as DNA: TGTGCCAGCAGCTTATATTCAGCCTCGAACACCGGGGAGCTGTTTTTT. It yields the protein CASSLYSASNTGELFF.

In this sample, this clonotype turned up a few times. The chain uses TRBV7-2 and TRBJ2-1; TRBD1 might be the D (6 bases). The V gene's germline CDR1 is SGHTA and CDR2 FQGNSA. The CDR3 has 16 residues. V was trimmed by 4 bases and J by 8 bases, leaving 21 bases between them. CDR3 sequence reads: CASSSAPTQGHDEQFF. CDR3 nucleotide sequence: TGTGCCAGCAGCTCCGCTCCCACACAGGGTCACGATGAGCAGTTCTTC.

The chain couples TRBV12-5 to TRBJ2-3; TRBD2 agrees at 11 bases. Germline-derived CDR1 and CDR2 are LGHNT and FRNRAP. J was trimmed by 6 bases and V by 0 bases; bases with no gene match: 2. The CDR3 consists of 15 residues. CDR3 loop: CASGLVTSGADTQYF. CDR3 nucleotide sequence: TGTGCTAGTGGTTTGGTGACTAGCGGGGCGGATACGCAGTATTTT.